This TCR beta chain appears in the sequencing data of a study of monozygotic twins with inflammatory bowel disease. Study-level results: Sharing of clonotypes with others was lower in IBD patients than in healthy twins, and this was especially so with disease activity. Findings did not support one strong IBD-associated signal or clonotype.

The CDR3 loop spans 17 amino acids. Germline V gives CDR1 SGHVS, CDR2 FNYEAQ. About this clonotype: Its target is not known.

Total RNA, at roughly 3.5 ug, went into every TCR library. Per individual sample, eight separate reactions were used to make cDNA. Reprocessing the 5' RACE reads, TCRdb reports a single entry for every CDR3 protein and omits DNA. This sample contains some 89,000 distinct CDR3 sequences. This chain joins TRBV7-6 and TRBJ2-1; the TCRdb call, TRBD1, lacks DNA for checking. The origin of this receptor is a human donor with ulcerative colitis or Crohn's disease, or a healthy co-twin of an affected twin (not recorded which). The specimen sequenced was blood. CDR3 protein: CASSLFSGQVLGNEQFF.